This T cell receptor beta chain was found in a study of a mutant IDH1 vaccine in newly diagnosed glioma. Study details: The first vaccination came 4-6 weeks after radiotherapy alone, or with temozolomide cycles.

Generated by immunoSEQ multiplex PCR, the TCRdb table keeps only in-frame clones and is missing some. Here the sample spans 45,000 to 60,000 clones, about 77% being singletons. V lost 4 bases and J lost 6; bases outside the gene matches: 8. In germline, CDR1 is SEHNR, CDR2 FQNEAQ (reference sequence). CDR3 length: 15 residues. The sample's time point: week 5, during vaccination. Every vaccine dose comprised 300 ug of mutant IDH1 20-mer peptide plus topical imiquimod. With regard to this clone: Antigen: not known.

This clonotype was obtained from a man aged 50 or older with glioma. The sequencing used PBMCs, collected from a glioma patient whose treatment included an IDH1 peptide vaccine. V and J are TRBV7-9 and TRBJ2-1, with 8 nucleotides matching TRBD2. The CDR3 loop is CASSSRPGLVNEQFF. The CDR3 region has the DNA TGTGCCAGCAGCTCTAGACCGGGACTAGTCAATGAGCAGTTCTTC.